The clone carrying this TCR beta chain appeared a few times. What it binds is not known. The sample is drawn from a study of T cell responses to AZD1222 COVID-19 vaccine. Study-level results: With two AZD1222 doses given, Spike-specific TCR breadth and depth both rose. Donors were largely white British and mainly female; clonal diversity was possibly underestimated. Among those given AZD1222, only 5 to 7 were seropositive at baseline. Among spike-specific TCRs, nearly half reportedly target unmutated variant regions.

Using immunoSEQ multiplex PCR, the repertoire was profiled, and TCRdb retains in-frame clones only, with some absent. The sample holds 96,000 or so clones, roughly 90% seen once. In germline, CDR1 is SGDLS, CDR2 YYNGEE. V was cut by 3 bases and J by 3 bases, with 19 bases left in between. The CDR3 has 16 residues. The sample was peripheral blood, taken on day 0 of AZD1222 vaccination. J is TRBJ2-7 and V is TRBV9, with D perhaps matching TRBD2 (6 bases). The clonotype was recovered from an adult in good health. Written as DNA, the CDR3 is TGTGCCAGCAGCGCCGGCGGGGTAGCGGCTATCTACGAGCAGTACTTC. Its protein is CASSAGGVAAIYEQYF.